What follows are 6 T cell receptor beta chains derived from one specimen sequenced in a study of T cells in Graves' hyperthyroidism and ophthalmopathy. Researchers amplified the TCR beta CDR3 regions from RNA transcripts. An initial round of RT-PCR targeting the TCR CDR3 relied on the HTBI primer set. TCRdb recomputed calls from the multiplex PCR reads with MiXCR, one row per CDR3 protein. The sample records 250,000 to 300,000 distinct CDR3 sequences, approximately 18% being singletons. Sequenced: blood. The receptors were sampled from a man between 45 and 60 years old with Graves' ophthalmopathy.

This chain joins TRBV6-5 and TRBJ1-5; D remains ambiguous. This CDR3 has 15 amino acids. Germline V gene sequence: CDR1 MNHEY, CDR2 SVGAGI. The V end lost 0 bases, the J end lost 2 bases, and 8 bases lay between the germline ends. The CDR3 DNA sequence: TGTGCCAGCAGTTACTCCTCGACGGGCAATCAGCCCCAGCATTTT. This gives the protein CASSYSSTGNQPQHF.

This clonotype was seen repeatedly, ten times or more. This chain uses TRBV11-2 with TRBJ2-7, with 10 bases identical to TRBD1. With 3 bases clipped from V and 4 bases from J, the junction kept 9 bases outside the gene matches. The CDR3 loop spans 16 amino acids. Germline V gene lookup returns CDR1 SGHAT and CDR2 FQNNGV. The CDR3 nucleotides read TGTGCCAGCAGCTTCCGGGACAGGGGATTTGTTTACGAGCAGTACTTC. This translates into CASSFRDRGFVYEQYF.

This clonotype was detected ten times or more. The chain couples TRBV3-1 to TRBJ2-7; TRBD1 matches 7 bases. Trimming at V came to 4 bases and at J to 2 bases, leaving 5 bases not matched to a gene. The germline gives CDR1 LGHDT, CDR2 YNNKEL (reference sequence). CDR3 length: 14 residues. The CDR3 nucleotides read TGTGCCAGCAGCCCCGACAGGGTCCCCTACGAGCAGTACTTC. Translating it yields CASSPDRVPYEQYF.

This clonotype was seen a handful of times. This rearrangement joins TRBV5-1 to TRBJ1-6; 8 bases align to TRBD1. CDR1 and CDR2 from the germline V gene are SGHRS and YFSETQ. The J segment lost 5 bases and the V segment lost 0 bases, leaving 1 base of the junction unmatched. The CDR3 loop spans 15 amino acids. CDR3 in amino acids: CASSLVQGDNSPLHF. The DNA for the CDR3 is TGCGCCAGCAGCTTGGTACAGGGGGATAATTCACCCCTCCACTTT.

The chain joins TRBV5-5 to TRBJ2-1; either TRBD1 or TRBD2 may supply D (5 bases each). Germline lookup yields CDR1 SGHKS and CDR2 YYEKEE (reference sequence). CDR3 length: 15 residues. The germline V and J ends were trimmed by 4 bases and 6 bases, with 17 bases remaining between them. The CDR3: CASSPRDGRLNEQFF. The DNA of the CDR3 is TGTGCCAGCAGCCCCCGGGACGGTCGTCTCAATGAGCAGTTCTTC. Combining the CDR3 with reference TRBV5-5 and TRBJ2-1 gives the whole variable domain DAGVTQSPTHLIKTRGQQVTLRCSPISGHKSVSWYQQVLGQGPQFIFQYYEKEERGRGNFPDRFSARQFPNYSSELNVNALLLGDSALYLCASSPRDGRLNEQFFGPGTRLTVL.

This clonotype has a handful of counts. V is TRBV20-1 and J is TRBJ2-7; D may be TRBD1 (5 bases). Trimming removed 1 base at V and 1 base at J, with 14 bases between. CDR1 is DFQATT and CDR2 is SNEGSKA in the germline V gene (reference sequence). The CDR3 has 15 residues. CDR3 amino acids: CSARGPGHPSYEQYF. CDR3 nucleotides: TGCAGTGCTAGAGGCCCCGGACACCCATCCTACGAGCAGTACTTC.